The clone carrying this T cell receptor (beta chain) has just a few counts. The antigen remains undetermined. The data originate from a study of blood T cells in healthy people across ages. Findings of the study overall: While age rose, TCR beta diversity per million T cells dropped in a roughly linear way.

Then a second PCR, running about 6 to 11 cycles, was carried out with a sample-barcoded 5' primer and a J-beta primer mix. A minimum of 3 million CDR3-containing paired-end reads was obtained for each sample. TCRdb re-called the 5' RACE reads with MiXCR, one entry per CDR3 protein. This sample has about 570,000 distinct CDR3 sequences, with approximately 27% found just once. The germline gives CDR1 SGDLS, CDR2 YYNGEE. Trimming pared 0 bases from V and 8 bases from J, leaving 11 bases between. The CDR3 runs to 13 residues. The source material was blood. The clonotype originates from a woman aged 65 to 85 in good health. This chain links TRBV9 with TRBJ1-2; no reliable D call. CDR3 loop: CASSVEGLGGYTF. The CDR3 region has the DNA TGTGCCAGCAGCGTAGAAGGCCTGGGAGGCTACACCTTC. Variable domain in full (rest from reference TRBV9 and TRBJ1-2): DSGVTQTPKHLITATGQRVTLRCSPRSGDLSVYWYQQSLDQGLQFLIQYYNGEERAKGNILERFSAQQFPDLHSELNLSSLELGDSALYFCASSVEGLGGYTFGSGTRLTVV.